The next 12 T cell receptor beta chains were all read from a single sample in a study of blood T cell repertoires in COVID-19. Assay used: immunoSEQ multiplex PCR; TCRdb lists only in-frame clones, some missing. This sample carries about 130,000 clones, just under 85% of them seen once, and the ten largest clones take 3%. The sequencing input was peripheral blood. The receptors originated from a woman older than 75 with acute or convalescent COVID-19.

This clone has only one observation. The V call is TRBV6-5, the J call TRBJ2-3; 7 bases map to TRBD1. Germline CDR1 and CDR2: MNHEY and SVGAGI. V lost 6 bases, J lost 14 bases, and 14 bases stayed unmatched. The CDR3 has 13 amino acids. The CDR3 bases are TGTGCCAGCAGACCCCTGGACAGGACCTGGTGGTATTTT. Translating it yields CASRPLDRTWWYF.

This chain connects TRBV30 to TRBJ1-4; D not resolved. The CDR3 covers 11 residues. Germline loops: CDR1 GTSNPN, CDR2 SVGIG (reference sequence). Trimming took 7 bases from V and 7 from J, leaving 10 bases between them. The chain's CDR3 is CAFFESEKLFF. In nucleotides, the CDR3 is TGTGCCTTCTTTGAGAGTGAAAAACTGTTTTTT.

The chain links TRBV27 to TRBJ2-7; TRBD2 agrees at 9 bases. With 5 bases clipped from V and 0 bases from J, the junction kept 5 bases outside the gene matches. Per germline, CDR1 MNHEY and CDR2 SMNVEV (reference sequence). This CDR3 has 15 amino acids. The CDR3 sequence is CASSPSGGISYEQYF. The CDR3 DNA follows: TGTGCCAGCAGTCCGAGCGGGGGGATCTCCTACGAGCAGTACTTC.

V and J are TRBV27 and TRBJ2-7; D is undetermined. The CDR3 loop spans 13 amino acids. The germline V gene encodes CDR1 MNHEY and CDR2 SMNVEV (reference sequence). V was shortened by 5 bases and J by 1 base, with 9 bases between the two germline ends. DNA of the CDR3: TGTGCCAGCAGTCCCCTCGAGTCCTACGAGCAGTACTTC. It is translated as CASSPLESYEQYF.

The chain employs TRBV3-1 (or the pseudogene TRBV3-2) and TRBJ1-2; D possibly corresponds to TRBD1 (6 bases). Germline V gene sequence: CDR1 LGHDT, CDR2 YNNKEL (reference sequence). The length of the CDR3 is 14 residues. The V end was cut by 1 base, the J end by 2 bases, with 8 bases between. The CDR3 DNA is TGTGCCAGCAGCCAAGGGGGGACAAACTATGGCTACACCTTC. Translated: CASSQGGTNYGYTF.

The V call is TRBV5-1, the J call TRBJ1-1; no definite D call. CDR1 is SGHRS, CDR2 YFSETQ, per germline. This CDR3 is built from 14 residues. V shed 7 bases and J shed 1 base, with 14 bases lying between them. CDR3 region: CASGKAVGNTEAFF. Here the CDR3 DNA reads TGCGCCAGCGGTAAAGCCGTCGGGAACACTGAAGCTTTCTTT. The full variable domain, its missing parts supplied by reference TRBV5-1 and TRBJ1-1, is KAGVTQTPRYLIKTRGQQVTLSCSPISGHRSVSWYQQTPGQGLQFLFEYFSETQRNKGNFPGRFSGRQFSNSRSEMNVSTLELGDSALYLCASGKAVGNTEAFFGQGTRLTVV.

This chain joins TRBV3-1 (or the pseudogene TRBV3-2) and TRBJ1-3; D not certain. The CDR3 covers 14 residues. CDR1 is LGHDT, CDR2 YNNKEL, per germline (reference sequence). Trimming cost V 4 bases and J 7 bases, with 14 bases left between them. CDR3 nucleotide sequence: TGTGCCAGCAGCCTCTGGGAGGCCGGGAACACCATATATTTT. Translation: CASSLWEAGNTIYF.

The V call is TRBV6-2 or TRBV6-3, the J call TRBJ2-7; the D is unclear. V lost 0 bases and J lost 2, with 8 bases in between. This CDR3 contains 14 residues. Germline V CDR1 and CDR2: MNHEY, SVGEGT. CDR3 DNA: TGTGCCAGCAGTTACTCGAGGCGTGCCTACGAGCAGTACTTC. Translating gives CASSYSRRAYEQYF.

The J gene is TRBJ1-1, the V gene TRBV2; weak D call: TRBD1 (5 bases). The CDR3 sequence is 13 residues long. From germline, CDR1 is SNHLY and CDR2 FYNNEI. V was clipped by 6 bases and J by 2 bases, with 10 bases between them. CDR3 DNA: TGTGCCAGCAGACGTGACAGCAACACTGAAGCTTTCTTT. Translating gives CASRRDSNTEAFF.

The V and J genes are TRBV7-2 and TRBJ2-2; possible D gene TRBD1, 5 bases. V was clipped by 2 bases and J by 6 bases, with 10 bases between them. Germline CDR1 reads SGHTA; CDR2 reads FQGNSA. The CDR3 spans 14 residues. For the CDR3, the DNA is TGTGCCAGCAGCTTATCTCAGGGATCCGGGGAGCTGTTTTTT. It is translated as CASSLSQGSGELFF.

This clone was counted between two and nine times. The J gene is TRBJ1-2, the V gene TRBV19; 11 nucleotides line up with TRBD1. The CDR3 totals 15 residues. J gave up 4 bases and V 7 bases, and 8 bases lay outside the gene matches. Germline CDR1 reads LNHDA; CDR2 reads SQIVND (reference sequence). Written as DNA, the CDR3 is TGTGCCAGTATGCTGACCGGGACAGGGGGCTATGGCTACACCTTC. Protein sequence: CASMLTGTGGYGYTF. Full variable domain (outside the CDR3, taken from reference TRBV19 and TRBJ1-2): DGGITQSPKYLFRKEGQNVTLSCEQNLNHDAMYWYRQDPGQGLRLIYYSQIVNDFQKGDIAEGYSVSREKKESFPLTVTSAQKNPTAFYLCASMLTGTGGYGYTFGSGTRLTVV.

The chain combines TRBV7-6 with TRBJ2-7, with D perhaps TRBD1 (5 bases). This CDR3 comprises 15 residues. Per germline, CDR1 SGHVS and CDR2 FNYEAQ. Trimming took off 0 bases at V and 6 bases at J, with 15 bases between the two ends. DNA for the CDR3: TGTGCCAGCAGCTTAGCGGAGACAGCGACCGTCGAGCAGTACTTC. Amino acid sequence: CASSLAETATVEQYF.